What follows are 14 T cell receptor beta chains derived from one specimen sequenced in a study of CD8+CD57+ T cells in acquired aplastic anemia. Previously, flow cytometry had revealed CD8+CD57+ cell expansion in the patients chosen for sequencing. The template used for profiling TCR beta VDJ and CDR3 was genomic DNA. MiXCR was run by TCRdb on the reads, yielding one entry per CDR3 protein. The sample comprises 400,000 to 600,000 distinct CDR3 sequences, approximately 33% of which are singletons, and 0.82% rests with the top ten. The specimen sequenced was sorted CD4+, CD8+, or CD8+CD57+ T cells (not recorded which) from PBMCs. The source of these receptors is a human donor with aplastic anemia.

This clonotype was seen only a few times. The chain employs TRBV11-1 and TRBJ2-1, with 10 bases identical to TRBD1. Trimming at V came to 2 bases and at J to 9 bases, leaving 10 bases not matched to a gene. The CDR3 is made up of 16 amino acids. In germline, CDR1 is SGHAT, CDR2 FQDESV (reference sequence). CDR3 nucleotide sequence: TGTGCCAGCAGCTTAATAGGGACAGGGGTAGTCACTGAGCAGTTCTTC. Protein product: CASSLIGTGVVTEQFF. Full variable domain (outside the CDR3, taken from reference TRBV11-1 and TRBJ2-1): EAEVAQSPRYKITEKSQAVAFWCDPISGHATLYWYRQILGQGPELLVQFQDESVVDDSQLPKDRFSAERLKGVDSTLKIQPAELGDSAMYLCASSLIGTGVVTEQFFGPGTRLTVL.

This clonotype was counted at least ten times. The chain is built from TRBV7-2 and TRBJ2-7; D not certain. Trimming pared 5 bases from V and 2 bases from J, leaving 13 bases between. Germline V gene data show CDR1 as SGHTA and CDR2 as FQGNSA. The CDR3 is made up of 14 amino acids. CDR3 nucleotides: TGTGCCAGCAGCCCGGGCGCCGCAACCTACGAGCAGTACTTC. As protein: CASSPGAATYEQYF.

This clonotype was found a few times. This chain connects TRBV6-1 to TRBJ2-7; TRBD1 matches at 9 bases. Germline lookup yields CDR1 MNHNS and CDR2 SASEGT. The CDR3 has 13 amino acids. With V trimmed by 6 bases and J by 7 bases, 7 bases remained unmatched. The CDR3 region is CASRTGGSREQYF. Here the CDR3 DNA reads TGTGCCAGCAGAACAGGGGGCTCGAGAGAGCAGTACTTC.

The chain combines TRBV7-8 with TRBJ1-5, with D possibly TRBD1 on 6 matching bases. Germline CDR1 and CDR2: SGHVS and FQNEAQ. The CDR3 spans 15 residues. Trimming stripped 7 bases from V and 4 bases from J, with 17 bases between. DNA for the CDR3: TGTGCCAGCAAGGAGGGGGGGGCTGGAAATCAGCCCCAGCATTTT. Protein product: CASKEGGAGNQPQHF.

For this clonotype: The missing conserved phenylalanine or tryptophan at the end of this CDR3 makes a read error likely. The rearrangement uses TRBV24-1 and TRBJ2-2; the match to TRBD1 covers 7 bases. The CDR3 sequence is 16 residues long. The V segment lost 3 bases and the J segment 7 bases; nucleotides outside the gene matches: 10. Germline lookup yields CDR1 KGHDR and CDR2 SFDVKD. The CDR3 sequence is CATSDQRTGAGGELFS. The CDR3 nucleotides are TGTGCCACCAGTGATCAGCGAACAGGGGCTGGCGGGGAGCTGTTTTCT.

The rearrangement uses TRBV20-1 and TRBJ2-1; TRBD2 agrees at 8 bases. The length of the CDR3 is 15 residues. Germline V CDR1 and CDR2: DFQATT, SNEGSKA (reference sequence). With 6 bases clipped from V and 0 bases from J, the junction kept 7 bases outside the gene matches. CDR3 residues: CSANVAGPSYNEQFF. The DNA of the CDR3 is TGCAGTGCCAACGTAGCGGGACCCTCCTACAATGAGCAGTTCTTC.

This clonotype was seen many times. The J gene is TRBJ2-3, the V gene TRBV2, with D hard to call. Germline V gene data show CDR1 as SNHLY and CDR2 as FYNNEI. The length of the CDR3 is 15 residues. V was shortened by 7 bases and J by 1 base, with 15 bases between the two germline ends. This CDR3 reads CASTSFRLGTDTQYF. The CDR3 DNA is TGTGCCAGCACAAGTTTCAGACTTGGCACAGATACGCAGTATTTT.

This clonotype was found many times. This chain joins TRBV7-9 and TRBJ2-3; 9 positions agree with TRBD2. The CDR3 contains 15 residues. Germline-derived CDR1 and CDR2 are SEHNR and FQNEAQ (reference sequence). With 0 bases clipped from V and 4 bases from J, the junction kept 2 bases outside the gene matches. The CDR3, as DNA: TGTGCCAGCAGCTTAGCTAGCGGGAGTGCAGATACGCAGTATTTT. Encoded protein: CASSLASGSADTQYF.

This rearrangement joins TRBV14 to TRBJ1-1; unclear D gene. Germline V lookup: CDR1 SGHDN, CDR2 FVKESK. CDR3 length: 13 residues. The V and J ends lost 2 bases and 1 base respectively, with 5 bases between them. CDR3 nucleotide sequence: TGTGCCAGCAGCCAAAACCAGAACACTGAAGCTTTCTTT. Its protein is CASSQNQNTEAFF.

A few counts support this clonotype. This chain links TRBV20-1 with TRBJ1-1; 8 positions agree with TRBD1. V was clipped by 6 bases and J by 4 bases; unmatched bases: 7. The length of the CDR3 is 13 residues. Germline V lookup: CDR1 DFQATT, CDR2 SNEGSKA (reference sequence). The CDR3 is CSALARGLTEAFF. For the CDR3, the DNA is TGCAGTGCCCTGGCCAGGGGGCTCACTGAAGCTTTCTTT.

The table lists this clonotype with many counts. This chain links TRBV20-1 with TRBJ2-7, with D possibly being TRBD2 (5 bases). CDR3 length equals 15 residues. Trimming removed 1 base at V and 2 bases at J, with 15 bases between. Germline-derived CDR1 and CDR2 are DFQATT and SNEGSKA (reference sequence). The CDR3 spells CSARGDGLPAYEQYF. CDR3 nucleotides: TGCAGTGCTAGAGGGGATGGACTGCCTGCCTACGAGCAGTACTTC.

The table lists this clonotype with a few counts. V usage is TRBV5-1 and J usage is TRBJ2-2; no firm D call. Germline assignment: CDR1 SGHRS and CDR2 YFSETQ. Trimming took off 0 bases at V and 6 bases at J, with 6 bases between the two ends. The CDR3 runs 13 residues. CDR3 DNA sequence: TGCGCCAGCAGCTTGGCGGGCCCCGGGGAGCTGTTTTTT. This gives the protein CASSLAGPGELFF.

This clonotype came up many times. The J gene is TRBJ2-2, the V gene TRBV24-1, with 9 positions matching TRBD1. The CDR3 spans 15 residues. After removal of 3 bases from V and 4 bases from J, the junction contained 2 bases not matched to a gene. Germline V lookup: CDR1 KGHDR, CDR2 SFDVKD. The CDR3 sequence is CATSDPTGGTGELFF. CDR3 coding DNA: TGTGCCACCAGTGATCCGACAGGGGGCACCGGGGAGCTGTTTTTT.

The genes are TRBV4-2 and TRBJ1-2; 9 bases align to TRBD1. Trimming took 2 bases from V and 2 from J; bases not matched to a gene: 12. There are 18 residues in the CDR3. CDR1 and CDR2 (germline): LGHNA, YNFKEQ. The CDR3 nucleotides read TGTGCCAGCAGCCAAAGAACAGGGGGCGCGACTTTAAACTATGGCTACACCTTC. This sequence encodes CASSQRTGGATLNYGYTF.